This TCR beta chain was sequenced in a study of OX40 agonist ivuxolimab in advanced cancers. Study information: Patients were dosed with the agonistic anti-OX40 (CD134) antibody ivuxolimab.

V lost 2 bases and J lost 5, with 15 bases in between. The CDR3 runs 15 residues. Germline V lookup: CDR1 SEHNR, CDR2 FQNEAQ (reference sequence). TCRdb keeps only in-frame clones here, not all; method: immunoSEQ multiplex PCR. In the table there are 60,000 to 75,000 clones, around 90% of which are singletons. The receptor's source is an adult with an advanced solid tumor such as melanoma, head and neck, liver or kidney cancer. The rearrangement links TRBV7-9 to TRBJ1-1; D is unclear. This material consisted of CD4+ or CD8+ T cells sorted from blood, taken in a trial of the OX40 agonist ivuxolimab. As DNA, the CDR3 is TGTGCCAGCAGCTTAATGGCAGCGGATGGTACTGAAGCTTTCTTT. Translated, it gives CASSLMAADGTEAFF.